The 28 T cell receptor beta chains below all came from one sample that was sequenced in a study of blood T cells in healthy people across ages. Alongside a J-beta primer mix, a sample-barcoded 5' primer served in a second PCR lasting about 7 to 12 cycles. TCRdb fed the 5' RACE reads into MiXCR, producing one record per CDR3 protein. The repertoire holds fewer than 2,000,000 distinct CDR3 sequences, with around 40% as singletons. The sequenced material came from blood. The receptor set was obtained from a human donor in good health.

This clonotype has just a few counts. The chain couples TRBV2 to TRBJ1-1, with D perhaps matching TRBD1 (6 bases). The CDR3 sequence is 14 residues long. Looked up from germline, CDR1 is SNHLY and CDR2 is FYNNEI. V shed 4 bases and J shed 4 bases, with 13 bases lying between them. CDR3 amino acids: CASSVLGGITEAFF. Written as DNA, the CDR3 is TGTGCCAGCAGTGTCCTGGGGGGCATCACTGAAGCTTTCTTT.

V and J are TRBV5-5 and TRBJ2-4; D is possibly TRBD1 or TRBD2 (5 bases each). The J call is uncertain, as TRBJ2-7 better fits the DNA end. Looked up from germline, CDR1 is SGHKS and CDR2 is YYEKEE (reference sequence). CDR3 size: 16 residues. This CDR3 reads CASTRRKRGEHHEQYF. CDR3 bases: TGTGCCAGCACAAGGCGTAAGAGGGGCGAACACCACGAGCAGTACTTC.

This chain connects TRBV4-3 to TRBJ2-7, with a tentative D call TRBD1 (6 bases). V was trimmed by 1 base and J by 4 bases, leaving 11 bases between them. Germline V gives CDR1 LGHNA, CDR2 YSLEER. CDR3 length: 14 residues. The CDR3 sequence: CASSQVRGWYEQYF. In nucleotides, the CDR3 is TGCGCCAGCAGCCAAGTGAGGGGGTGGTACGAGCAGTACTTC.

The chain joins TRBV5-6 to TRBJ1-5; no clear D. Trimming stripped 3 bases from V and 2 bases from J, with 9 bases between. This CDR3 region has 14 residues. From germline, CDR1 is SGHDT and CDR2 YYEEEE. The CDR3 bases are TGTGCCAGCAGCTCCATAGTCGGCAATCAGCCCCAGCATTTT. It yields the protein CASSSIVGNQPQHF.

This chain joins TRBV20-1 and TRBJ2-1, with 11 bases matching TRBD2. V was clipped by 3 bases and J by 2 bases; unmatched bases: 3. The CDR3 runs 15 residues. The germline V gene encodes CDR1 DFQATT and CDR2 SNEGSKA (reference sequence). CDR3 DNA sequence: TGCAGTGCTAGGGGGACTAGCGGAGCCTACAATGAGCAGTTCTTC. Its translation: CSARGTSGAYNEQFF.

Details on this clonotype: The junction and the germline gene differ at one end; a read error may be behind it. The gene calls are TRBV7-2 and TRBJ1-2; no reliable D call. The CDR3 runs 14 residues. The V gene's germline CDR1 is SGHTA and CDR2 FQGNSA. The CDR3 sequence is CANSPIRANYGYTF. CDR3 in DNA: TGTGCCAACAGCCCTATCCGAGCTAACTATGGCTACACCTTC.

In this sample, this clonotype turned up a few times. V and J are TRBV4-3 and TRBJ2-1, with D tentatively TRBD1 (6 bases). Germline CDR1 reads LGHNA; CDR2 reads YSLEER. Trimming pared 0 bases from V and 0 bases from J, leaving 15 bases between. CDR3 length: 18 amino acids. The CDR3 spells CASSQEGGGPSSYNEQFF. The CDR3 nucleotides are TGCGCCAGCAGCCAAGAAGGTGGGGGCCCGAGCTCCTACAATGAGCAGTTCTTC.

V usage is TRBV6-2 or TRBV6-3 and J usage is TRBJ1-4; D remains ambiguous. Germline CDR1 and CDR2: MNHEY and SVGEGT. The CDR3 is 12 residues long. The V gene lost 5 bases and the J gene lost 8 bases, with 9 bases spanning the gap. The CDR3: CASSIRTEKLFF. The CDR3 nucleotides read TGTGCCAGCAGTATCCGGACGGAAAAACTGTTTTTT.

The rearrangement uses TRBV24-1 and TRBJ1-2, with D possibly being TRBD1 (6 bases). The CDR3 covers 16 residues. Germline CDR1 reads KGHDR; CDR2 reads SFDVKD. Between the trimmed V and J ends, which lost 3 bases and 6 bases, there was a span of 19 bases. CDR3 bases: TGTGCCACCAGTGATGGGACAAGGGGCTTAACGGATGGCTACACCTTC. Translation gives CATSDGTRGLTDGYTF.

DNA for the CDR3: TGTGCCAGCAGCCCCGCCGGGGGGACCACTGAAGCTTTCTTT. Protein: CASSPAGGTTEAFF. The rearrangement uses TRBV7-9 and TRBJ1-1; TRBD1 is a possible D gene (5 bases). Trimming shortened V by 5 bases and J by 4 bases, and 14 bases separated the two germline ends. The CDR3 is 14 residues long. Germline values: CDR1 SEHNR, CDR2 FQNEAQ (reference sequence). The full variable domain, in which reference TRBV7-9 and TRBJ1-1 provide the parts outside the CDR3, is DTGVSQNPRHKITKRGQNVTFRCDPISEHNRLYWYRQTLGQGPEFLTYFQNEAQLEKSRLLSDRFSAERPKGSFSTLEIQRTEQGDSAMYLCASSPAGGTTEAFFGQGTRLTVV.

This clonotype was detected a few times. It may be a read error: a sequence one base away is much more abundant. The V gene is TRBV29-1, the J gene TRBJ2-5, with D possibly TRBD2 on 6 matching bases. The J call may be mistaken, given a closer DNA end match to TRBJ2-7. Germline lookup yields CDR1 SQVTM and CDR2 ANQGSEA. This CDR3 contains 11 residues. The CDR3 region is CSTSSRGEQYF. The CDR3 bases are TGCAGCACTAGTTCGCGGGGCGAGCAGTACTTC.

As DNA, the CDR3 is TGTGCCAGCAGTTCAAAAACTAGCGATGAGACCCAGTACTTC. Translated, it gives CASSSKTSDETQYF. The chain carries TRBV12-3 or TRBV12-4 and TRBJ2-5; TRBD2 aligns across 7 bases. CDR3 length: 14 residues. J lost 5 bases, V lost 4 bases, and 7 bases had no gene match.

The chain couples TRBV29-1 to TRBJ2-7, with D tentatively TRBD1 (6 bases). The CDR3 consists of 13 residues. The V gene's germline CDR1 is SQVTM and CDR2 ANQGSEA. Trimming removed 7 bases at V and 4 bases at J, with 17 bases between. This CDR3 reads CSATTGIGYEQYF. The CDR3 DNA reads as TGCAGCGCTACGACAGGCATTGGGTACGAGCAGTACTTC.

Details on this clonotype: Germline and junction disagree at one end, which may indicate a read error. V usage is TRBV18 and J usage is TRBJ2-7; 10 positions agree with TRBD2. CDR1 is KGHSH and CDR2 is LQKENI in the germline V gene. This CDR3 region has 15 residues. The CDR3 loop reads CTSSLGASGGYEQYF. For the CDR3, the DNA is TGTACCAGCTCACTGGGTGCTAGCGGGGGCTACGAGCAGTACTTC.

The V gene is TRBV30, the J gene TRBJ1-5; D possibly corresponds to TRBD1 (5 bases). The V and J ends lost 5 bases and 2 bases respectively, with 7 bases between them. Germline V gene data show CDR1 as GTSNPN and CDR2 as SVGIG (reference sequence). The CDR3 totals 12 residues. The CDR3 is CAWGAGNQPQHF. The CDR3 DNA is TGTGCCTGGGGGGCCGGCAATCAGCCCCAGCATTTT.

The CDR3 sequence: CASSLAGWTGVSEQYF. The CDR3 DNA sequence: TGCGCCAGCAGCTTGGCCGGCTGGACAGGGGTCTCCGAGCAGTACTTC. V gene TRBV5-1 combines with J gene TRBJ2-4; 9 bases fit TRBD1. The end of the DNA aligns better with TRBJ2-7, so the J call may be wrong. The CDR3 sequence is 16 residues long. The germline gives CDR1 SGHRS, CDR2 YFSETQ.

CDR3 protein: CASSEAWGVLWNGYTF. CDR3 nucleotides: TGTGCCAGCAGTGAAGCGTGGGGAGTTCTCTGGAATGGCTACACCTTC. The chain combines TRBV6-1 with TRBJ1-2; D gene unclear. The CDR3 sequence is 16 residues long. Trimming took off 0 bases at V and 6 bases at J, with 17 bases between the two ends. From germline, CDR1 is MNHNS and CDR2 SASEGT.

This chain connects TRBV28 to TRBJ2-7, with TRBD1 matching 8 bases. CDR3 length equals 15 residues. J gave up 4 bases and V 6 bases, and 11 bases lay outside the gene matches. Germline CDR1 is MDHEN and CDR2 is SYDVKM. CDR3 residues: CASSDTTGGVYEQYF. CDR3 nucleotide sequence: TGTGCCAGCAGCGATACAACAGGGGGTGTTTACGAGCAGTACTTC. The full variable domain, in which reference TRBV28 and TRBJ2-7 provide the parts outside the CDR3, is DVKVTQSSRYLVKRTGEKVFLECVQDMDHENMFWYRQDPGLGLRLIYFSYDVKMKEKGDIPEGYSVSREKKERFSLILESASTNQTSMYLCASSDTTGGVYEQYFGPGTRLTVT.

This chain connects TRBV20-1 to TRBJ2-5; 10 positions match TRBD1. V lost 3 bases and J lost 5; bases outside the gene matches: 9. This CDR3 is 15 amino acids long. Germline CDR1 and CDR2: DFQATT and SNEGSKA (reference sequence). CDR3 amino acids: CSARPGDRGRETQYF. CDR3 sequence (DNA): TGCAGTGCTAGGCCCGGCGACAGGGGGCGGGAGACCCAGTACTTC.

Worth noting for this clonotype: One junction end does not reproduce the germline sequence, and a read error may be involved. V usage is TRBV7-9 and J usage is TRBJ2-6; possible D gene TRBD1, 5 bases. This CDR3 is built from 18 residues. Germline V gene data show CDR1 as SEHNR and CDR2 as FQNEAQ (reference sequence). The CDR3 nucleotides are TGTGCCAGCAGCTTAGCTCTGGGTTCGTTGTATGGGGCCAACGTCCCGACTTTC. Translation gives CASSLALGSLYGANVPTF.

This clonotype was observed a handful of times. The J gene is TRBJ1-1, the V gene TRBV29-1; no clear D gene. This CDR3 spans 13 amino acids. Between the trimmed V and J ends, which lost 3 bases and 1 base, there was a span of 9 bases. CDR1 is SQVTM and CDR2 is ANQGSEA in the germline V gene. The CDR3 protein is CSVEVRTNTEAFF. DNA of the CDR3: TGCAGCGTTGAGGTCAGGACGAACACTGAAGCTTTCTTT.

This CDR3 is CSAEPLYMADTQYF. CDR3 nucleotides: TGCAGTGCCGAACCACTTTACATGGCGGATACGCAGTATTTT. The chain is built from TRBV20-1 and TRBJ2-3; D gene uncertain. V dropped 6 bases and J dropped 6 bases, with 19 bases sitting between them. Germline-derived CDR1 and CDR2 are DFQATT and SNEGSKA (reference sequence). The length of the CDR3 is 14 residues.

The V call is TRBV4-2, the J call TRBJ1-2; D is uncertain. The germline V gene has CDR1 LGHNA and CDR2 YNFKEQ. V was cut by 1 base and J by 4 bases, with 10 bases left in between. The CDR3 has 14 residues. The CDR3 DNA follows: TGTGCCAGCAGCCAAGTAGCGAACTCCTATGGCTACACCTTC. It yields the protein CASSQVANSYGYTF.

The J gene is TRBJ2-3, the V gene TRBV3-1, with D unclear. Trimming pared 4 bases from V and 0 bases from J, leaving 14 bases between. Germline-derived CDR1 and CDR2 are LGHDT and YNNKEL (reference sequence). The CDR3 has 16 residues. This chain's CDR3 is CASSPPEASSTDTQYF. CDR3 nucleotides: TGTGCCAGCAGCCCCCCGGAAGCCTCTAGCACAGATACGCAGTATTTT.

The chain recombines TRBV12-3 or TRBV12-4 with TRBJ2-7, with D unclear. V was clipped by 5 bases and J by 7 bases, with 18 bases between them. This CDR3 has 14 amino acids. The CDR3: CASSAQLGKGEQYF. The CDR3 nucleotides are TGTGCCAGCAGTGCCCAACTGGGGAAGGGTGAGCAGTACTTC.

This clonotype was detected only a few times. The chain uses TRBV5-5 and TRBJ2-7, with D uncertain. The V end was cut by 0 bases, the J end by 3 bases, with 10 bases between. Germline lookup yields CDR1 SGHKS and CDR2 YYEKEE (reference sequence). CDR3 size: 14 residues. The CDR3 DNA reads TGTGCCAGCAGCTTGGGGCAGGCTCTCTACGAGCAGTACTTC. It codes for CASSLGQALYEQYF.

In this sample, this clonotype turned up a few times. The chain is built from TRBV7-9 and TRBJ2-3, with 7 bases matching TRBD2. The germline gives CDR1 SEHNR, CDR2 FQNEAQ (reference sequence). V was clipped by 5 bases and J by 6 bases; unmatched bases: 8. The CDR3 contains 14 residues. The CDR3 here is CASSHGLTSDTQYF. In nucleotides, the CDR3 is TGTGCCAGCAGCCACGGGTTGACTAGCGATACGCAGTATTTT. The whole variable domain, remainder taken from reference TRBV7-9 and TRBJ2-3, is DTGVSQNPRHKITKRGQNVTFRCDPISEHNRLYWYRQTLGQGPEFLTYFQNEAQLEKSRLLSDRFSAERPKGSFSTLEIQRTEQGDSAMYLCASSHGLTSDTQYFGPGTRLTVL.

This clonotype was seen more than once but under ten times. The J gene is TRBJ1-2, the V gene TRBV5-1; TRBD1 matches at 7 bases. Germline V CDR1 and CDR2: SGHRS, YFSETQ. The CDR3 is 15 residues long. V trimming: 3 bases; J trimming: 3 bases; junction bases outside the gene matches: 8. The chain's CDR3 is CASSSNRGVDYGYTF. Here the CDR3 DNA reads TGCGCCAGCAGCTCAAACAGGGGAGTCGACTATGGCTACACCTTC. The full variable domain, in which reference TRBV5-1 and TRBJ1-2 provide the parts outside the CDR3, is KAGVTQTPRYLIKTRGQQVTLSCSPISGHRSVSWYQQTPGQGLQFLFEYFSETQRNKGNFPGRFSGRQFSNSRSEMNVSTLELGDSALYLCASSSNRGVDYGYTFGSGTRLTVV.